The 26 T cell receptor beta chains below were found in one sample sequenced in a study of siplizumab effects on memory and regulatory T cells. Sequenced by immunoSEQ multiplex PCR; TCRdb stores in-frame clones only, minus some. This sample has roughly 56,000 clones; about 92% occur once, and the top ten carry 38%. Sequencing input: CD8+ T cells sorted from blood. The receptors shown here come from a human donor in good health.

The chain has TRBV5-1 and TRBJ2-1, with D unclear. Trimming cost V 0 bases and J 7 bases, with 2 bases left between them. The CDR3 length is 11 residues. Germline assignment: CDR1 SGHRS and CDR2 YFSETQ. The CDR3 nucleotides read TGCGCCAGCAGCTTGGGGAATGAGCAGTTCTTC. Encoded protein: CASSLGNEQFF.

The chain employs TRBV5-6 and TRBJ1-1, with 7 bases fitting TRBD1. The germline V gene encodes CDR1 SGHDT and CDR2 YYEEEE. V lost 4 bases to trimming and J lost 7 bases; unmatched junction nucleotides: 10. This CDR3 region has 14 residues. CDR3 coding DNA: TGTGCCAGCAGCGAGGGACAGTCGCGGGGTGAAGCTTTCTTT. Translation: CASSEGQSRGEAFF.

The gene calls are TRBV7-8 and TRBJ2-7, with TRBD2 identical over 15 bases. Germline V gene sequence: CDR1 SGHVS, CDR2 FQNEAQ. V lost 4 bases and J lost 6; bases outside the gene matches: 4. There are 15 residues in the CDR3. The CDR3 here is CASSWTSGREGEQYF. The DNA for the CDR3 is TGTGCCAGCAGCTGGACTAGCGGGAGGGAAGGCGAGCAGTACTTC.

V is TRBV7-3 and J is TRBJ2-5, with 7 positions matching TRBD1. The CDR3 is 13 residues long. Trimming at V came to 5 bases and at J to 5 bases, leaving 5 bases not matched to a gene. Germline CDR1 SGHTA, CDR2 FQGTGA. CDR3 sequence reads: CASSTTGYETQYF. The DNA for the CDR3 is TGTGCCAGCAGCACGACAGGGTACGAGACCCAGTACTTC.

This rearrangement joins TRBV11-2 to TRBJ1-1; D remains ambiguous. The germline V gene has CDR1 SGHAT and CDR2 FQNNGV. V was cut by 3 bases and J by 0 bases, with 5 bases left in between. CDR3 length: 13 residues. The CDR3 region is CASSFPMNTEAFF. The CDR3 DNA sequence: TGTGCCAGCAGCTTTCCCATGAACACTGAAGCTTTCTTT.

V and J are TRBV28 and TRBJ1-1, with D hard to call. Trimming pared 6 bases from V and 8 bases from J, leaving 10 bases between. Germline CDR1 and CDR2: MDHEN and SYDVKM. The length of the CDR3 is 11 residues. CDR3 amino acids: CASSLRREAFF. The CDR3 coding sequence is TGTGCCAGCAGCCTTCGGAGGGAAGCTTTCTTT.

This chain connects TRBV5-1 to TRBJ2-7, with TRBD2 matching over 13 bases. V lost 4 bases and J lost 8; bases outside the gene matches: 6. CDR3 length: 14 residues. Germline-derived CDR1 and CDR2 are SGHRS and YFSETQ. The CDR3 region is CASSPTSGGAQQYF. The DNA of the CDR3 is TGCGCCAGCAGCCCCACTAGCGGGGGGGCCCAGCAGTACTTC.

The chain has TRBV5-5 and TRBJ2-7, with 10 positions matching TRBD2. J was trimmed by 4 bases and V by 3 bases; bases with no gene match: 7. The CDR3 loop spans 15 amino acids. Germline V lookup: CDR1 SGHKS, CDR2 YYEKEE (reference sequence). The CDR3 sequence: CASSYLAGVSYEQYF. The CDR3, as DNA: TGTGCCAGCAGCTACCTAGCGGGAGTTTCGTACGAGCAGTACTTC.

CDR3: CASSLDYNEQFF. The DNA of the CDR3 is TGTGCCAGCAGCTTGGACTACAATGAGCAGTTCTTC. The chain combines TRBV5-6 with TRBJ2-1; no firm D call. The CDR3 is 12 residues long. Per the germline V gene, CDR1 is SGHDT and CDR2 is YYEEEE. V dropped 0 bases and J dropped 3 bases, with 1 base sitting between them.

The CDR3 loop reads CASSTRGSSGYEQYF. CDR3 bases: TGTGCCAGCAGCACTAGGGGTAGCAGCGGCTACGAGCAGTACTTC. The rearrangement joins TRBV13 to TRBJ2-7; D could derive from TRBD1 or TRBD2 (5 bases each). Germline assignment: CDR1 PRHDT and CDR2 FYEKMQ (reference sequence). V lost 5 bases, J lost 3 bases, and 17 bases lay in between. The CDR3 runs to 15 residues.

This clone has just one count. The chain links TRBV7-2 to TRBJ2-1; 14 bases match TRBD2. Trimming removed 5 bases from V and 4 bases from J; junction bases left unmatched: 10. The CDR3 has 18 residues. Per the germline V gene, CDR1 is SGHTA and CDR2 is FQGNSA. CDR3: CASSAWGLAGVGYNEQFF. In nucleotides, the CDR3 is TGTGCCAGCAGCGCCTGGGGACTAGCGGGAGTGGGATACAATGAGCAGTTCTTC.

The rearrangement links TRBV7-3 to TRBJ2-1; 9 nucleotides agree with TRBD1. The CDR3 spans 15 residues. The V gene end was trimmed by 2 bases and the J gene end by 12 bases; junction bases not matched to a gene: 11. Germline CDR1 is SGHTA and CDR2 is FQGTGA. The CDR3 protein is CASSLPDRGFRGQFF. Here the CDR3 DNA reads TGTGCCAGCAGCTTACCCGACAGGGGGTTTAGAGGGCAGTTCTTC.

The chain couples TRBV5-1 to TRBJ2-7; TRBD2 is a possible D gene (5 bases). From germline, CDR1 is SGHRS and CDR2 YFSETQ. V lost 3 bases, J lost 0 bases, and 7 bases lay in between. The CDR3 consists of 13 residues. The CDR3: CASSWESSYEQYF. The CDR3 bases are TGCGCCAGCAGCTGGGAGAGCTCCTACGAGCAGTACTTC.

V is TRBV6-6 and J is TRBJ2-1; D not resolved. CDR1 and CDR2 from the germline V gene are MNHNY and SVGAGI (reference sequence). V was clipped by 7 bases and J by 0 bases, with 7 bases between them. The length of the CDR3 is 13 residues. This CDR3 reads CASTDLSYNEQFF. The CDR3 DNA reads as TGTGCCAGCACTGACCTCTCCTACAATGAGCAGTTCTTC.

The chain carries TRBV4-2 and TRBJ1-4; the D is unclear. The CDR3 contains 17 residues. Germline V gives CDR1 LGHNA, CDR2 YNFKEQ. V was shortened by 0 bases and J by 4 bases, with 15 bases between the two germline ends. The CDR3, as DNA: TGTGCCAGCAGCCAAGAAATTCAGGCATCTGGTAATGAAAAACTGTTTTTT. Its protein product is CASSQEIQASGNEKLFF.

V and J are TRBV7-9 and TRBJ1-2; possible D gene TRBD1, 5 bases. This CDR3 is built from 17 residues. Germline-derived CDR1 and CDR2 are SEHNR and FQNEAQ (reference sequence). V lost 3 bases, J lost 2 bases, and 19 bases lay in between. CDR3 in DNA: TGTGCCAGCAGCTTTATGCTGGGACCGACCGACAACTATGGCTACACCTTC. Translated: CASSFMLGPTDNYGYTF.

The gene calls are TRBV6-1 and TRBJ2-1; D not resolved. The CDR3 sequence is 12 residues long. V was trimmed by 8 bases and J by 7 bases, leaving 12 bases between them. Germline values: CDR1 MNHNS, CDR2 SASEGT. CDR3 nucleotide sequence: TGTGCCAGCTATTATGTTCGAAATGAGCAGTTCTTC. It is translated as CASYYVRNEQFF.

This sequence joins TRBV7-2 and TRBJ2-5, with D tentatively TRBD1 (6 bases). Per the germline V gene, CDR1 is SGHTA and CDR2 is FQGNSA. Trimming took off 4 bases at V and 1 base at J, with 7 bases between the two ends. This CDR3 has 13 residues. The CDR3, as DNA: TGTGCCAGCAGCTCGGACAGCCAAGAGACCCAGTACTTC. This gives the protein CASSSDSQETQYF.

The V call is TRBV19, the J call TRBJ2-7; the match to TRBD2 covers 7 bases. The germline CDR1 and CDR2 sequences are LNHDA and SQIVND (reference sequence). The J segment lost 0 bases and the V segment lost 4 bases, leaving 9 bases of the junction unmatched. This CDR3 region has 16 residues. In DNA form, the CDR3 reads TGTGCCAGTAGTACTTCGCGGGAGCGGCCCTCCTACGAGCAGTACTTC. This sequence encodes CASSTSRERPSYEQYF.

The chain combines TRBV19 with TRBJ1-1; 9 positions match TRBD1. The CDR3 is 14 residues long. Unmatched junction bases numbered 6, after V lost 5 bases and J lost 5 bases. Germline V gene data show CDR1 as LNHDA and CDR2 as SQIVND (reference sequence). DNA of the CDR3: TGTGCCAGTAGTTTAAACAGGGGGCTGACTGAAGCTTTCTTT. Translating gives CASSLNRGLTEAFF. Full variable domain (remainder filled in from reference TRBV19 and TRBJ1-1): DGGITQSPKYLFRKEGQNVTLSCEQNLNHDAMYWYRQDPGQGLRLIYYSQIVNDFQKGDIAEGYSVSREKKESFPLTVTSAQKNPTAFYLCASSLNRGLTEAFFGQGTRLTVV.

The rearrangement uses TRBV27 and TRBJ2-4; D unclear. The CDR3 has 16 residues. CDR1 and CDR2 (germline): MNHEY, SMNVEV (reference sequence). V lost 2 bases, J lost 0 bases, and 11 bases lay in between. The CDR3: CASSLGERLAKNIQYF. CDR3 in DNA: TGTGCCAGCAGTTTAGGGGAACGGTTAGCCAAAAACATTCAGTACTTC.

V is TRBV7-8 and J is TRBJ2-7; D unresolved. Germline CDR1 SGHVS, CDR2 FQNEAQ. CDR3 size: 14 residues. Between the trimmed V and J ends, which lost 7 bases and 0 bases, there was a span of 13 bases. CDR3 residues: CASTTAPSSYEQYF. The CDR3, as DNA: TGTGCCAGCACCACGGCGCCGAGCTCCTACGAGCAGTACTTC.

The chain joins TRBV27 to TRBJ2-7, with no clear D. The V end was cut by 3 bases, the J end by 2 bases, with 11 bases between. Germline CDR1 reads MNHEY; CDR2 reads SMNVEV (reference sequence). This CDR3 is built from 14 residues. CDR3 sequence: CASSFADGPYEQYF. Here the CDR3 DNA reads TGTGCCAGCAGTTTTGCGGATGGCCCCTACGAGCAGTACTTC.

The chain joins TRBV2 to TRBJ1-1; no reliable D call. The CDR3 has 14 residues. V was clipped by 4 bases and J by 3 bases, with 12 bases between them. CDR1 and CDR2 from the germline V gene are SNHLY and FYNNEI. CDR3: CASSGRGYYTEAFF. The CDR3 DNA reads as TGTGCCAGCAGTGGTCGGGGTTACTACACTGAAGCTTTCTTT.

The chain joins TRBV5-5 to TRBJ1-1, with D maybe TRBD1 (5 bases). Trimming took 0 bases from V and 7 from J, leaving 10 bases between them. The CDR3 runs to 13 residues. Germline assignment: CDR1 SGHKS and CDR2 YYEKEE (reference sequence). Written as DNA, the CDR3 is TGTGCCAGCAGCTTGGCCGTGACAGATGAAGCTTTCTTT. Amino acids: CASSLAVTDEAFF.

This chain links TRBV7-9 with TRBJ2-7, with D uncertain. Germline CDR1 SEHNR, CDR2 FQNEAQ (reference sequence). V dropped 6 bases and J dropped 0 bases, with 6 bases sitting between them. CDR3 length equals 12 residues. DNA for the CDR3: TGTGCCAGCAGTCAGAGCTCCTACGAGCAGTACTTC. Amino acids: CASSQSSYEQYF.